The 12 T cell receptor beta chains in this list originate from one sample, sequenced in a study of blood T cell repertoires in COVID-19. TCRdb keeps only in-frame clones here, not all; method: immunoSEQ multiplex PCR. Of approximately 300,000 clones listed, approximately 90% are singletons. Material for sequencing was peripheral blood. These receptors were collected from a man in his forties or fifties with acute or convalescent COVID-19.

The rearrangement links TRBV19 to TRBJ1-6; D is perhaps TRBD1 (6 bases). CDR3 length: 14 amino acids. Germline loops: CDR1 LNHDA, CDR2 SQIVND (reference sequence). Between the trimmed V and J ends, which lost 5 bases and 7 bases, there was a span of 12 bases. Here the CDR3 DNA reads TGTGCCAGTAGTGTAAGCAGGGGAAATTCACCCCTCCACTTT. Protein sequence: CASSVSRGNSPLHF.

The chain recombines TRBV5-1 with TRBJ1-2, with TRBD1 identical over 8 bases. This CDR3 contains 13 residues. The V gene end was trimmed by 4 bases and the J gene end by 7 bases; junction bases not matched to a gene: 6. Germline CDR1 is SGHRS and CDR2 is YFSETQ. Here the CDR3 reads CASSVGQVGGYTF. The CDR3 bases are TGCGCCAGCAGCGTGGGACAGGTTGGTGGCTACACCTTC.

V usage is TRBV4-2 and J usage is TRBJ2-2; TRBD1 matches 9 bases. This CDR3 is built from 16 residues. Germline trimming cut 1 base from V and 5 bases from J; bases unmatched to any gene: 5. CDR1 and CDR2 (germline): LGHNA, YNFKEQ. In nucleotides, the CDR3 is TGTGCCAGCAGCCAAGTCCCGGGACAGGGAACCGGGGAGCTGTTTTTT. Encoded protein: CASSQVPGQGTGELFF.

CDR3 nucleotides: TGTGCCAGCAGGACTAGCGGGGTTAATGAGCAGTTCTTC. Translation gives CASRTSGVNEQFF. The chain links TRBV2 to TRBJ2-1, with 11 nucleotides matching TRBD2. The CDR3 sequence is 13 residues long. J gave up 7 bases and V 6 bases, and 2 bases lay outside the gene matches. Per germline, CDR1 SNHLY and CDR2 FYNNEI. Full variable domain (missing parts from reference TRBV2 and TRBJ2-1): EPEVTQTPSHQVTQMGQEVILRCVPISNHLYFYWYRQILGQKVEFLVSFYNNEISEKSEIFDDQFSVERPDGSNFTLKIRSTKLEDSAMYFCASRTSGVNEQFFGPGTRLTVL.

This clone was counted many times. DNA of the CDR3: TGTGCCAGCAGTTACTCTAGGACAGGGGGCTCCTATGGCTACACCTTC. It codes for CASSYSRTGGSYGYTF. The chain joins TRBV6-5 to TRBJ1-2, with TRBD1 matching 11 bases. Germline V gives CDR1 MNHEY, CDR2 SVGAGI. Trimming removed 0 bases from V and 4 bases from J; junction bases left unmatched: 4. The CDR3 runs 16 residues.

This clone was observed a handful of times. J is TRBJ1-1 and V is TRBV7-8, with no clear D. CDR3 length equals 11 residues. Trimming took off 5 bases at V and 7 bases at J, with 8 bases between the two ends. Germline CDR1 is SGHVS and CDR2 is FQNEAQ. The CDR3 region has the DNA TGTGCCAGCAGCCGGAGGGTTGAAGCTTTCTTT. It yields the protein CASSRRVEAFF.

This clone was counted once. The CDR3 DNA follows: TGTGCCAGCAGATCGAGACTAGACAGCACAGATACGCAGTATTTT. Translated: CASRSRLDSTDTQYF. This chain links TRBV6-5 with TRBJ2-3; maybe TRBD2 (6 bases). CDR3 length: 15 residues. Germline loops: CDR1 MNHEY, CDR2 SVGAGI. V was cut by 6 bases and J by 0 bases, with 13 bases left in between.

This clone came up once. The V call is TRBV2, the J call TRBJ1-1, with D possibly matching TRBD1 (5 bases). The V and J ends lost 7 bases and 7 bases respectively, with 10 bases between them. This CDR3 has 11 residues. Per the germline V gene, CDR1 is SNHLY and CDR2 is FYNNEI. The CDR3 DNA reads as TGTGCCAGCACCTGGGGGGGTGAAGCTTTCTTT. Protein: CASTWGGEAFF.

The chain is built from TRBV10-2 and TRBJ1-1, with D perhaps matching TRBD1 (5 bases). The V gene lost 10 bases and the J gene lost 5 bases, with 23 bases spanning the gap. CDR1 WSHSY and CDR2 SAAADI come from the germline V gene. The CDR3 contains 15 residues. The CDR3 spells CATYDIGALGTEAFF. In DNA, the CDR3 is TGCGCCACCTATGACATTGGGGCCCTGGGGACTGAAGCTTTCTTT.

This clone was recorded once. The genes are TRBV10-2 and TRBJ1-2; weak D call: TRBD1 (5 bases). Germline CDR1 reads WSHSY; CDR2 reads SAAADI. The CDR3 spans 13 residues. V shed 0 bases and J shed 5 bases, with 7 bases lying between them. The DNA for the CDR3 is TGCGCCAGCAGTGAGTCGGGGGGGTATGGCTACACCTTC. Protein product: CASSESGGYGYTF.

The chain carries TRBV30 and TRBJ1-1; unclear D gene. The length of the CDR3 is 13 residues. V lost 4 bases, J lost 0 bases, and 9 bases lay in between. Germline assignment: CDR1 GTSNPN and CDR2 SVGIG (reference sequence). The CDR3 sequence is CAWNKEVNTEAFF. In DNA, the CDR3 is TGTGCCTGGAACAAGGAGGTGAACACTGAAGCTTTCTTT.

This sequence joins TRBV15 and TRBJ1-5, with D possibly matching TRBD1 (6 bases). Trimming left V 0 bases short and J 9 bases short, with 15 bases between. Germline CDR1 is LNHNV and CDR2 is YYDKDF (reference sequence). The CDR3 consists of 15 residues. The CDR3 nucleotides read TGTGCCACCAGCAGAGATCTAGGGGGGGAGTGGCCCCAGCATTTT. Residues: CATSRDLGGEWPQHF.